These 5 T cell receptor beta chains originate from one sample sequenced in a study of T cell responses to AZD1222 COVID-19 vaccine. Here immunoSEQ multiplex PCR was the method, and the copy in TCRdb shows in-frame clones only, minus some. The table has more than 100,000 clones, 88% seen once. The sample in question was peripheral blood, obtained on day 0 of AZD1222 vaccination. These receptors came from an adult in good health.

The chain links TRBV6-5 to TRBJ2-7; 7 nucleotides agree with TRBD2. Germline values: CDR1 MNHEY, CDR2 SVGAGI. CDR3 length equals 13 residues. V lost 8 bases, J lost 3 bases, and 7 bases stayed unmatched. CDR3 region: CASSVGLGYEQYF. The DNA of the CDR3 is TGTGCCAGCTCTGTCGGACTAGGCTACGAGCAGTACTTC.

J is TRBJ1-4 and V is TRBV11-3; D unresolved. V was shortened by 5 bases and J by 16 bases, with 17 bases between the two germline ends. CDR3 length equals 12 residues. CDR1 is SGHNT, CDR2 YENEEA, per germline. CDR3 sequence: CASSRSADLWFF. The CDR3, as DNA: TGTGCCAGCAGCCGGTCCGCAGATTTATGGTTTTTT.

The chain combines TRBV6-8 with TRBJ1-1; 9 positions match TRBD1. J was trimmed by 5 bases and V by 6 bases; bases with no gene match: 4. Germline CDR1 MNHGY, CDR2 SAAAGT. The CDR3 length is 13 residues. The CDR3 coding sequence is TGTGCCAGCAGCCCGACAGGGGGAACTGAAGCTTTCTTT. Translated, it gives CASSPTGGTEAFF.

The rearrangement uses TRBV19 and TRBJ1-1; D uncertain. CDR1 is LNHDA, CDR2 SQIVND, per germline (reference sequence). This CDR3 is built from 15 residues. Trimming shortened V by 2 bases and J by 0 bases, and 10 bases separated the two germline ends. CDR3 sequence reads: CASSIRRPMNTEAFF. The CDR3 coding sequence is TGTGCCAGTAGTATAAGGAGACCCATGAACACTGAAGCTTTCTTT.

CDR3 DNA: TGTGCCAGCAGTTTACCGGGGGAGGGCCGCAATCAGCCCCAGCATTTT. The encoded protein is CASSLPGEGRNQPQHF. The V gene is TRBV28, the J gene TRBJ1-5; possible D gene TRBD1, 5 bases. CDR1 and CDR2 from the germline V gene are MDHEN and SYDVKM. Trimming took off 2 bases at V and 2 bases at J, with 13 bases between the two ends. CDR3 length: 16 amino acids.